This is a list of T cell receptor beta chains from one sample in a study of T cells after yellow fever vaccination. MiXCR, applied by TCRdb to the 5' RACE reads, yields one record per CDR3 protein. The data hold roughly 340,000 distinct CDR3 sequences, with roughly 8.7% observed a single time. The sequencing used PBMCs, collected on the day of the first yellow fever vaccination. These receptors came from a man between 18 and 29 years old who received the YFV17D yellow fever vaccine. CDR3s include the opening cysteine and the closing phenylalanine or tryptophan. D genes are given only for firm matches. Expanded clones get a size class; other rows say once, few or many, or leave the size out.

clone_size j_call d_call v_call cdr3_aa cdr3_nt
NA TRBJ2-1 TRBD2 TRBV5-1 CASSLGGSSGGTYNEQFF TGCGCCAGCAGCTTGGGGGGGTCTAGCGGGGGGACCTACAATGAGCAGTTCTTC
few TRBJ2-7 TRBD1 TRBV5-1 CASSTPGQGFPEQYF TGCGCCAGCAGCACCCCGGGACAGGGTTTTCCCGAGCAGTACTTC
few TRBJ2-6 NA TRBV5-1 CASSLVPGANVLTF TGCGCCAGCAGCTTAGTCCCTGGGGCCAACGTCCTGACTTTC
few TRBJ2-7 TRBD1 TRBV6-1 CASRSAGTGGINEQYF TGTGCCAGCAGATCCGCCGGGACAGGGGGCATCAACGAGCAGTACTTC
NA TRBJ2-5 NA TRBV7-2 CASRAPVGAQYF TGTGCCAGCAGGGCGCCTGTGGGGGCCCAGTACTTC
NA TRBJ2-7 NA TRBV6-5 CASSYEAGLTYEQYF TGTGCCAGCAGTTACGAAGCAGGACTGACCTACGAGCAGTACTTC
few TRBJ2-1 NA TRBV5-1 CASSLLGSTAYNEQFF TGCGCCAGCAGCCTCCTCGGGTCTACCGCCTACAATGAGCAGTTCTTC
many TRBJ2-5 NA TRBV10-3 CAISNSEQETQYF TGTGCCATCAGTAACAGCGAACAAGAGACCCAGTACTTC
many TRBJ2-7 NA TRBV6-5 CASSYSSREYEQYF TGTGCCAGCAGTTACTCGAGCAGGGAGTACGAGCAGTACTTC
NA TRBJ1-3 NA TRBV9 CASSVEAGKSSGNTIYF TGTGCCAGCAGCGTAGAGGCAGGCAAGAGCTCTGGAAACACCATATATTTT
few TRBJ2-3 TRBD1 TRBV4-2 CASSQDPGQLKADTQYF TGTGCCAGCAGCCAAGACCCGGGACAGCTAAAGGCAGATACGCAGTATTTT
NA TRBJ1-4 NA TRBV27 CASSLQTEGSRKLFF TGTGCCAGCAGTCTCCAGACCGAGGGTTCGCGAAAACTGTTTTTT
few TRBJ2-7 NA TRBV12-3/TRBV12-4 CASRTGFYEQYF TGTGCCAGCAGGACGGGTTTCTACGAGCAGTACTTC
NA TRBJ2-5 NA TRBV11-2 CASSLDGRVETQYF TGTGCCAGCAGCTTAGATGGGCGGGTCGAGACCCAGTACTTC
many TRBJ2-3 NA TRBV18 CASSPPLAGGTQYF TGTGCCAGCTCACCACCACTAGCAGGAGGTACGCAGTATTTT
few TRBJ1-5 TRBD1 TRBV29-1 CSVSFGTASNQPQHF TGCAGCGTCTCATTTGGGACAGCTAGCAATCAGCCCCAGCATTTT
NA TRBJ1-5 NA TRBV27 CASSPQGPNQPQHF TGTGCCAGCAGTCCACAGGGCCCCAATCAGCCCCAGCATTTT
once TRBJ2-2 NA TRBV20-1 CSARDQGSWELFF TGCAGTGCTAGAGATCAGGGCAGCTGGGAGCTGTTTTTT
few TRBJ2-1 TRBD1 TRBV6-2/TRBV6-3 CASSYSPTGIVFF TGTGCCAGCAGTTACTCCCCGACAGGGATCGTGTTCTTC
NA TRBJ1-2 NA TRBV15 CATSRDTLPANYGYTF TGTGCCACCAGCAGAGATACTTTACCTGCTAACTATGGCTACACCTTC
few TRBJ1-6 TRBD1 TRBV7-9 CASSPPGTENSPLHF TGTGCCAGCAGCCCCCCCGGGACAGAAAATTCACCCCTCCACTTT
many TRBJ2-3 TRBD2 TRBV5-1 CASSLKLAGGGDTQYF TGCGCCAGCAGCTTGAAACTAGCGGGGGGTGGAGATACGCAGTATTTT
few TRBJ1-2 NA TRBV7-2 CASSSGAGDYGYTF TGTGCCAGCTCCAGCGGGGCAGGGGACTATGGCTACACCTTC
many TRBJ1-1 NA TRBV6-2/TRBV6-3 CASSYSLGRGTGTEAFF TGTGCCAGCAGTTACTCGCTTGGTCGGGGGACGGGGACTGAAGCTTTCTTT
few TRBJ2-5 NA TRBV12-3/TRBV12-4 CASSHRATGETQYF TGTGCCAGCAGTCACAGGGCCACGGGAGAGACCCAGTACTTC
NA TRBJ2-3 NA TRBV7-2 CASSSVERDTQYF TGTGCCAGCAGCTCTGTAGAGAGGGATACGCAGTATTTT
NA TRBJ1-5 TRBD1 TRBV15 CATRTGQGVAQPQHF TGTGCCACCAGGACGGGACAGGGGGTCGCTCAGCCCCAGCATTTT
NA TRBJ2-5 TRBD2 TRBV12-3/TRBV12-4 CASSSSGVETQYF TGTGCCAGCAGTTCTAGCGGGGTTGAGACCCAGTACTTC
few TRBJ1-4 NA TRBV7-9 CASSLTGSLSEKLFF TGTGCCAGCAGCTTAACAGGGAGTTTAAGTGAAAAACTGTTTTTT
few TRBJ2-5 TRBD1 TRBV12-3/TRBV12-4 CASSYGTGDQETQYF TGTGCCAGCAGTTATGGGACAGGGGACCAAGAGACCCAGTACTTC
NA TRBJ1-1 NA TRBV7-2 CASSLGNWGETEAFF TGTGCCAGCAGCTTAGGTAATTGGGGGGAGACTGAAGCTTTCTTT
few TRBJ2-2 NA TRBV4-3 CASSQAFDTGELFF TGCGCCAGCAGCCAAGCGTTTGACACCGGGGAGCTGTTTTTT
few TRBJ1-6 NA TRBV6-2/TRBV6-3 CASSPDRPNSPLHF TGTGCCAGCAGCCCCGACAGGCCGAATTCACCCCTCCACTTT
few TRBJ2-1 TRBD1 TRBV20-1 CSASIGGREQFF TGCAGTGCTAGTATAGGGGGCCGGGAGCAGTTCTTC
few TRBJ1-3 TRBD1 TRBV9 CASSVAGTGRSGNTIYF TGTGCCAGCAGCGTAGCGGGGACAGGCCGCTCTGGAAACACCATATATTTT
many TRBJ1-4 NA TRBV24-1 CATSDPDRTTNEKLFF TGTGCCACCAGTGATCCGGACAGAACAACTAATGAAAAACTGTTTTTT
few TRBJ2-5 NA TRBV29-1 CSVVRLPETQYF TGCAGCGTTGTGCGGCTGCCAGAGACCCAGTACTTC
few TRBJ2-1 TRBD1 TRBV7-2 CASSSRPGQGRNEQFF TGTGCCAGCAGCTCCCGCCCGGGACAGGGAAGGAATGAGCAGTTCTTC
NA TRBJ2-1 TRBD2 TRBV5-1 CASSLEGTSGGNEQFF TGCGCCAGCAGCTTGGAAGGGACTAGCGGGGGCAATGAGCAGTTCTTC
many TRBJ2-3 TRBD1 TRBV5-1 CASSSKAGTEYTQYF TGCGCCAGCAGCTCCAAGGCCGGGACAGAATATACGCAGTATTTT
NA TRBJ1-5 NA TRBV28 CASRTEGQPQHF TGTGCCAGCAGGACGGAAGGTCAGCCCCAGCATTTT
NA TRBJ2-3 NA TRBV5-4 CASSYIGTQYF TGTGCCAGCAGCTACATCGGTACGCAGTATTTT
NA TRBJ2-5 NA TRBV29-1 CSGGHLQETQYF TGCAGCGGGGGCCATCTGCAAGAGACCCAGTACTTC
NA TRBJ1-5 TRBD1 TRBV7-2 CASSSGGEQPQHF TGTGCCAGCAGCTCAGGGGGAGAGCAGCCCCAGCATTTT
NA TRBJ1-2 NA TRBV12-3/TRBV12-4 CASTTLGGWWNYGYTF TGTGCCAGCACCACTTTAGGGGGTTGGTGGAACTATGGCTACACCTTC
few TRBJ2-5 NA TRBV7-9 CASSYGPRGAEETQYF TGTGCCAGCAGCTATGGGCCCCGGGGGGCCGAGGAGACCCAGTACTTC
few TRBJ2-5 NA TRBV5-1 CASSLSLQGAETQYF TGCGCCAGCAGCTTGTCCCTACAGGGAGCTGAGACCCAGTACTTC
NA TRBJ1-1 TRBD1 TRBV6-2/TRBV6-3 CASSQGRDRHTEAFF TGTGCCAGCAGTCAAGGCCGGGACAGGCACACTGAAGCTTTCTTT
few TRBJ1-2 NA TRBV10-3 CAITNPGVYGYTF TGTGCCATCACAAACCCGGGAGTCTATGGCTACACCTTC
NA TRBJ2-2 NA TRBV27 CASSKRPGMGAGELFF TGTGCCAGCAGTAAACGGCCAGGGATGGGGGCCGGGGAGCTGTTTTTT
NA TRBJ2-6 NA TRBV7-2 CASSPTSGANVLTF TGTGCCAGCAGCCCGACTTCTGGGGCCAACGTCCTGACTTTC
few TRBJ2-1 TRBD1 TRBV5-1 CASSVGTGFYNEQFF TGCGCCAGCAGCGTTGGGACAGGGTTTTACAATGAGCAGTTCTTC
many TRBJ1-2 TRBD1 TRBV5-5 CASSLRTGVGIYGYTF TGTGCCAGCAGCTTGAGGACAGGGGTTGGAATTTATGGCTACACCTTC
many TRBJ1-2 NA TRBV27 CASSFGGFYGYTF TGTGCCAGCAGTTTCGGGGGATTCTATGGCTACACCTTC
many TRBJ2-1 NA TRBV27 CASSIRTDGNNEQFF TGTGCCAGCAGTATAAGGACAGACGGGAACAATGAGCAGTTCTTC
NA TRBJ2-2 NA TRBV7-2 CASSARNVLIGGELFF TGTGCCAGCAGCGCCCGGAACGTCCTGATCGGCGGGGAGCTGTTTTTT
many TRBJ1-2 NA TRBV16 CASSQSTDYGYTF TGTGCCAGCAGCCAATCGACAGACTATGGCTACACCTTC
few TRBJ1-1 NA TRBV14 CASSQRGQSTNEAFF TGTGCCAGCAGCCAGAGAGGACAGAGTACTAACGAAGCTTTCTTT
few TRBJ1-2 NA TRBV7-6 CASSLGAGPDYGYTF TGTGCCAGCAGCTTGGGGGCCGGGCCTGACTATGGCTACACCTTC